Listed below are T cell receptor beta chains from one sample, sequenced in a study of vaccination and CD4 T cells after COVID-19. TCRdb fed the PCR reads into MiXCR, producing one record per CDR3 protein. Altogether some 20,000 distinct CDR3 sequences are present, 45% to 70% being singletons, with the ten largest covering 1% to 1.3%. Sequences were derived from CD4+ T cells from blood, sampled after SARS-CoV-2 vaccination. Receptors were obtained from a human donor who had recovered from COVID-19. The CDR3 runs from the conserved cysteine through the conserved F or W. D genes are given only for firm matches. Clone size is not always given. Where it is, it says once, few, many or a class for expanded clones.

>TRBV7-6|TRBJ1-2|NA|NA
CASSPQALNYGYTF
TGTGCCAGCAGCCCCCAGGCCCTAAACTATGGCTACACCTTC
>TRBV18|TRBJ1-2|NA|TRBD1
CASSPGTGRPLYGYTF
TGTGCCAGCTCGCCCGGGACAGGCCGTCCGCTTTATGGCTACACCTTC
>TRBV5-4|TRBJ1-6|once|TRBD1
CASSLGGTGHNSPLHF
TGTGCCAGCAGCTTGGGCGGGACAGGGCATAATTCACCCCTCCACTTT
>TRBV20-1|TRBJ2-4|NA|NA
CSNRDSQNIQYF
TGCAGTAACAGGGATTCCCAAAACATTCAGTACTTC
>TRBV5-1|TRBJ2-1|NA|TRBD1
CASTGQGYDNEQFF
TGCGCCAGCACAGGACAGGGATATGACAATGAGCAGTTCTTC
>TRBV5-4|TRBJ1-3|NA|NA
CASSSVGAGNTIYF
TGTGCCAGCAGCTCGGTCGGGGCTGGAAACACCATATATTTT
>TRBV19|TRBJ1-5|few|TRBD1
CASTRGQDQPQHF
TGTGCCAGTACCAGGGGGCAGGATCAGCCCCAGCATTTT
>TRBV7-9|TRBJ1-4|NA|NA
CASSPARGSEKLFF
TGTGCCAGCAGCCCCGCCAGGGGCTCAGAAAAACTGTTTTTT
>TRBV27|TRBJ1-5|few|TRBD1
CASARQGLKGNQPQHF
TGTGCCAGCGCGCGACAGGGACTTAAGGGCAATCAGCCCCAGCATTTT
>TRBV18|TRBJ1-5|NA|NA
CASSQQQGDQPQHF
TGTGCCAGCTCCCAACAACAGGGTGATCAGCCCCAGCATTTT
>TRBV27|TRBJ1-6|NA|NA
CASSLGRVVNYSPLHF
TGTGCCAGCAGTTTAGGGCGGGTCGTTAACTATTCACCCCTCCACTTT
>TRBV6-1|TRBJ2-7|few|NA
CASRKQGGDYEQYF
TGTGCCAGCAGAAAACAGGGTGGTGATTACGAGCAGTACTTC
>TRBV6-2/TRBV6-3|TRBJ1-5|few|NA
CASSYSNIRHPREPQHF
TGTGCCAGCAGTTACTCGAATATCCGACATCCTAGGGAACCCCAGCATTTT
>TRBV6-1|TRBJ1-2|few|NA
CATRRTLSNYGYTF
TGTGCCACAAGAAGGACACTATCTAACTATGGCTACACCTTC
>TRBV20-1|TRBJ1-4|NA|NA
CSAIAGTVNEKLFF
TGCAGTGCGATCGCAGGGACGGTTAATGAAAAACTGTTTTTT
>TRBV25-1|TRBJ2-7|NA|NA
CASSENRNEQYF
TGTGCCAGCAGTGAAAACAGGAACGAGCAGTACTTC
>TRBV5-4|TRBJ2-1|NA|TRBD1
CASSLSQGFYNEQFF
TGTGCCAGCAGCTTGTCACAGGGGTTCTACAATGAGCAGTTCTTC
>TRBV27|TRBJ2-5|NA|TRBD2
CASSPRFGTSGRARETQYF
TGTGCCAGCAGTCCACGATTTGGGACTAGCGGGAGGGCCAGAGAGACCCAGTACTTC
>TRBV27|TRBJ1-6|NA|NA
CASSLYGRSNSPLHF
TGTGCCAGCAGTTTATATGGGCGTTCTAATTCACCCCTCCACTTT
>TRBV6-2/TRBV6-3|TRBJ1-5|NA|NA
CASSYRQLGNQPQHF
TGTGCCAGCAGTTACCGACAATTGGGCAATCAGCCCCAGCATTTT
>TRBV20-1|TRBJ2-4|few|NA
CSARDFPAQYF
TGCAGTGCTAGGGACTTCCCGGCTCAGTACTTC
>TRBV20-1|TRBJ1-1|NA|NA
CSARQGHTEAFF
TGCAGTGCTAGACAGGGTCACACTGAAGCTTTCTTT
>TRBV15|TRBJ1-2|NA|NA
CATREEGSYGYTF
TGTGCCACCAGGGAGGAAGGGAGCTATGGCTACACCTTC
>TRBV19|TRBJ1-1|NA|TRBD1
CASSIGRRGQGVTEAFF
TGTGCCAGTAGTATTGGGAGGCGCGGACAGGGGGTCACTGAAGCTTTCTTT
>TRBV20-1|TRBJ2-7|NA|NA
CSASGAGGQRIEQYF
TGCAGTGCTAGCGGGGCTGGGGGCCAGCGCATCGAGCAGTACTTC
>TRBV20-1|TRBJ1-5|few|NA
CSVQPSGNQPQHF
TGCAGTGTCCAACCTTCAGGCAATCAGCCCCAGCATTTT
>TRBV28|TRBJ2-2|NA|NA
CASHIANTGELFF
TGTGCCAGTCATATAGCGAACACCGGGGAGCTGTTTTTT